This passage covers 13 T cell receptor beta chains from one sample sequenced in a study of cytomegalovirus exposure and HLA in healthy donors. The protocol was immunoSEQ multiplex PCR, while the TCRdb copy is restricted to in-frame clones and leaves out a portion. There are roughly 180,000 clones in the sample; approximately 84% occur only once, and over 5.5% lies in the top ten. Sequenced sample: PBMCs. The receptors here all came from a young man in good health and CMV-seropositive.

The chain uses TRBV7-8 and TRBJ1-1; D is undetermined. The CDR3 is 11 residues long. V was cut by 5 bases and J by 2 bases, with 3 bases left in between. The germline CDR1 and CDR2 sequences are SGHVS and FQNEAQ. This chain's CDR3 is CASSHNTEAFF. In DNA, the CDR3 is TGTGCCAGCAGCCATAACACTGAAGCTTTCTTT.

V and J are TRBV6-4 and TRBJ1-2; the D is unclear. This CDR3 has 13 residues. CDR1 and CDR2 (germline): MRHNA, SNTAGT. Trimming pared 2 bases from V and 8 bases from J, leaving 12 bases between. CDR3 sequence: CASSDERVRGYTF. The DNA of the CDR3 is TGTGCCAGCAGTGACGAACGGGTACGAGGCTACACCTTC.

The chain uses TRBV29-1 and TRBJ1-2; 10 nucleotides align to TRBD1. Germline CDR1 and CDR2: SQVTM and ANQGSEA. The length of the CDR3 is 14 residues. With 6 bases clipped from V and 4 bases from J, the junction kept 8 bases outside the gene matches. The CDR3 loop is CSVEGDRGTYGYTF. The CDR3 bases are TGCAGCGTCGAGGGGGACAGGGGCACCTATGGCTACACCTTC.

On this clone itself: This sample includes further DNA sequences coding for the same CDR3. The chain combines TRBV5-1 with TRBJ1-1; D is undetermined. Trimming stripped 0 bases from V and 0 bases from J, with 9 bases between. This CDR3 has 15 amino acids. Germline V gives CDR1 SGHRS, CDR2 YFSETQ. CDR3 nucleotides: TGCGCCAGCAGCTTGGTTGCGGGGATGAACACTGAAGCTTTCTTT. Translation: CASSLVAGMNTEAFF.

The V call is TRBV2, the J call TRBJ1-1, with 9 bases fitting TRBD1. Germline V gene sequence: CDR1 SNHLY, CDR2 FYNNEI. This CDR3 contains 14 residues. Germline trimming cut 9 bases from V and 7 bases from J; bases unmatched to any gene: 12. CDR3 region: CASLGGTGGFEAFF. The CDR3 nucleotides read TGTGCCAGTTTAGGCGGTACAGGGGGCTTTGAAGCTTTCTTT.

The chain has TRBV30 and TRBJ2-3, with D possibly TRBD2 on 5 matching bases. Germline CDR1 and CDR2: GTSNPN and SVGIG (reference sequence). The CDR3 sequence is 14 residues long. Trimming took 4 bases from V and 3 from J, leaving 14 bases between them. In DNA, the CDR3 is TGTGCCTGGAACCTAGCTGTCATTACAGATACGCAGTATTTT. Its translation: CAWNLAVITDTQYF.

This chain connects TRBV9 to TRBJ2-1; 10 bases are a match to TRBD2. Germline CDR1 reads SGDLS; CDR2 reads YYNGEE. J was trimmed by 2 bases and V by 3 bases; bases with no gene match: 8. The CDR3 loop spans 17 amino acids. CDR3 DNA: TGTGCCAGCAGCGCCATAGCGGGAGGAAGCGCCTACAATGAGCAGTTCTTC. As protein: CASSAIAGGSAYNEQFF.

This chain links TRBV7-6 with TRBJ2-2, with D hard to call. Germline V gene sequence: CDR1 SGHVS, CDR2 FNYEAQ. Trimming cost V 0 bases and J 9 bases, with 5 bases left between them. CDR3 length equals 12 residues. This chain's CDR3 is CASSLASRELFF. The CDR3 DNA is TGTGCCAGCAGCTTAGCGAGCCGGGAGCTGTTTTTT.

The CDR3 bases are TGTGCCAGCAGTGAATTGGGGGGGACAGGGGGAATGAACACTGAAGCTTTCTTT. Translation: CASSELGGTGGMNTEAFF. The V call is TRBV25-1, the J call TRBJ1-1, with TRBD1 identical over 11 bases. Germline V lookup: CDR1 MGHDK, CDR2 SYGVNS. This CDR3 is built from 18 residues. With V trimmed by 1 base and J by 0 bases, 7 bases remained unmatched.

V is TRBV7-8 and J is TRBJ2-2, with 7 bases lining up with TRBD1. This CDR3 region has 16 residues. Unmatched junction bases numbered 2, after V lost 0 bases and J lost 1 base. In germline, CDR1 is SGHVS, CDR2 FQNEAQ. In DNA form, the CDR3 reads TGTGCCAGCAGCTTAGCCCCAGGGGGGAACACCGGGGAGCTGTTTTTT. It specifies CASSLAPGGNTGELFF.

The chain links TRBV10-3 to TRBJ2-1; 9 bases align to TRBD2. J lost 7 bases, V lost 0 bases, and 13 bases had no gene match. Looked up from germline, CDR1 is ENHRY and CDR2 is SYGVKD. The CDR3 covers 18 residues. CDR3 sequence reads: CAISESYSKREERNEQFF. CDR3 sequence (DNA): TGTGCCATCAGTGAGTCTTACAGTAAGCGGGAGGAGAGGAATGAGCAGTTCTTC.

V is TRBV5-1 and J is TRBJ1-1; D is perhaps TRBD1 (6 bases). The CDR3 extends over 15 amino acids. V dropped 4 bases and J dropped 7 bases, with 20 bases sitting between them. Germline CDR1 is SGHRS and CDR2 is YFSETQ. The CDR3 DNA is TGCGCCAGCAGCCCAGGGACACCCTGGGTTGGTGAAGCTTTCTTT. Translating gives CASSPGTPWVGEAFF. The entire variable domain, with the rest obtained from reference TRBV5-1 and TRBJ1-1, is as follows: KAGVTQTPRYLIKTRGQQVTLSCSPISGHRSVSWYQQTPGQGLQFLFEYFSETQRNKGNFPGRFSGRQFSNSRSEMNVSTLELGDSALYLCASSPGTPWVGEAFFGQGTRLTVV.

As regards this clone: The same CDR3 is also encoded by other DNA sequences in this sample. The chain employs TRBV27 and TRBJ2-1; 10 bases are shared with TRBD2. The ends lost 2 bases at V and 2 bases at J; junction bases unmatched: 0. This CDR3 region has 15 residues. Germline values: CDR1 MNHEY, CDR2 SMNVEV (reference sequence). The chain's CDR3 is CASSLSGRAYNEQFF. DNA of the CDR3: TGTGCCAGCAGTTTAAGCGGGAGGGCCTACAATGAGCAGTTCTTC.